A selection of T cell receptor beta chains follows, all from one sample in a study of OX40 agonist ivuxolimab in advanced cancers. Measured with immunoSEQ multiplex PCR; TCRdb has only the in-frame clones, and not every one. The sample contains about 80,000 clones, roughly 90% of which appear only once. Material: CD4+ or CD8+ T cells sorted from blood, obtained in a trial of the OX40 agonist ivuxolimab. Receptors were obtained from an adult with an advanced solid tumor such as melanoma, head and neck, liver or kidney cancer. CDR3s leave out the opening cysteine and the closing phenylalanine or tryptophan. The order of the fields is V gene, J gene, D gene, CDR3 protein. D genes are given only for firm matches.

V: TRBV27
J: TRBJ2-3
D: .
CDR3: ASSLSQVKDTQY

V: TRBV7-7
J: TRBJ2-1
D: TRBD1
CDR3: ASSLEFTGGNEQF

V: TRBV5-4
J: TRBJ2-7
D: TRBD2
CDR3: ASSFGLAGTYEQY

V: TRBV7-3
J: TRBJ2-1
D: .
CDR3: ASSLSGRDYEQF

V: TRBV14
J: TRBJ1-1
D: .
CDR3: ASSPIGGRRAEAF

V: TRBV19
J: TRBJ2-7
D: .
CDR3: ASSIDRGPYEQY

V: TRBV27
J: TRBJ2-5
D: .
CDR3: ASRPTGEGETQY

V: TRBV7-8
J: TRBJ1-2
D: .
CDR3: ASSFLRADGYT

V: TRBV7-8
J: TRBJ2-2
D: .
CDR3: ASSLEGLWSGELF

V: TRBV10-3
J: TRBJ1-6
D: .
CDR3: AISESVGGSYNSPLH

V: TRBV5-8
J: TRBJ2-5
D: .
CDR3: ASSFKMGIRETQY

V: TRBV7-2
J: TRBJ2-7
D: TRBD2
CDR3: ASSLAGSGGYEQY

V: TRBV27
J: TRBJ2-1
D: .
CDR3: ASSTRGGGRHNEQF

V: TRBV10-3
J: TRBJ1-2
D: .
CDR3: AISGLQGEPPGYT

V: TRBV18
J: TRBJ2-5
D: .
CDR3: ASSPGTAYQETQY

V: TRBV19
J: TRBJ2-2
D: .
CDR3: ASSIAGAGELF

V: TRBV9
J: TRBJ1-1
D: .
CDR3: ASTRSGTHTEAF

V: TRBV19
J: TRBJ2-7
D: TRBD2
CDR3: ASSAAGEGYEQY

V: TRBV5-5
J: TRBJ1-2
D: TRBD1
CDR3: ASSSGGGQGIHYGYT

V: TRBV5-1
J: TRBJ2-1
D: TRBD2
CDR3: ASSSGTSGGDEQF

V: TRBV30
J: TRBJ1-4
D: .
CDR3: AWSHSTNEKLF

V: TRBV5-6
J: TRBJ1-6
D: TRBD1
CDR3: ASSWMAGGVLHLH

V: TRBV29-1
J: TRBJ2-7
D: .
CDR3: SVEGGQASSYEQY

V: TRBV27
J: TRBJ2-1
D: TRBD2
CDR3: ASSPHSGGARNEQF

V: TRBV6-4
J: TRBJ1-2
D: .
CDR3: ASSDSAGDPNYGYT

V: TRBV7-9
J: TRBJ1-6
D: TRBD1
CDR3: ASSQDPGTGKRGSPLH

V: TRBV29-1
J: TRBJ2-7
D: .
CDR3: SVVLTASYEQY

V: TRBV19
J: TRBJ2-7
D: .
CDR3: ASSITGSGYYEQY

V: TRBV15
J: TRBJ1-6
D: .
CDR3: ATSFDISSYNSPLH

V: TRBV25-1
J: TRBJ2-5
D: .
CDR3: ASSVGEVGETQY

V: TRBV19
J: TRBJ2-7
D: TRBD1
CDR3: ASSIGDRVGEQY

V: TRBV2
J: TRBJ1-4
D: .
CDR3: ASSEAEDNGTEKLF

V: TRBV9
J: TRBJ1-5
D: .
CDR3: ASSVGAGPGQPQH

V: TRBV13
J: TRBJ2-7
D: TRBD1
CDR3: ASSSSGTGGYEQY

V: TRBV18
J: TRBJ1-5
D: .
CDR3: ASSPPGSKPQH

V: TRBV6-5
J: TRBJ1-1
D: .
CDR3: ASSFQMSNTEAF

V: TRBV7-2
J: TRBJ2-7
D: .
CDR3: ASSIPRDTMYYEQY

V: TRBV27
J: TRBJ1-5
D: .
CDR3: ASSPGTNSNQPQH